What follows are 10 T cell receptor beta chains derived from one specimen sequenced in a study of T-cell reconstitution after alpha-beta-depleted transplantation in children (TCRdb year 2016). The sample's treatment or condition, from its label and the paper: allogeneic hematopoietic cell transplantation with graft depleted of TCRalphabeta T cells and CD19 B cells. The library was generated by PCR. Sequencing used an Illumina HiSeq 2500. Molecular barcoding was employed in the preparation of TCR libraries, with unique molecular identifiers being used to normalize TCRbeta repertoire quantification. Using fastp trimming at Q25 and MiXCR clonotype assembly, TCRdb reanalyzed the public sequencing data and kept in-frame beta chains. Every CDR3 protein is listed once, alongside the most common genes and DNA of its rows. For this sample there are about 300,000 distinct CDR3 sequences; 9.5% to 13% appear just once. Approximately 7.6% of the sample goes to the ten largest clones.

Sample: PBMCs, taken before TCRalphabeta/CD19-depleted stem cell transplant. The receptors come from a boy in the first two years of life with acute myeloid leukemia, due to receive a stem cell transplant.

This clonotype occurred many times. J is TRBJ2-5 and V is TRBV27; D is uncertain. This CDR3 is built from 14 residues. Looked up from germline, CDR1 is MNHEY and CDR2 is SMNVEV (reference sequence). With 3 bases removed from V and 5 bases from J, the gap between germline ends came to 13 bases. The chain's CDR3 is CASSLTLLGETQYF. In DNA form, the CDR3 reads TGTGCCAGCAGTTTGACCCTGCTGGGTGAGACCCAGTACTTC.

This clonotype was seen ten or more times. This chain joins TRBV12-3 or TRBV12-4 and TRBJ2-7; 9 nucleotides line up with TRBD1. The CDR3 is made up of 13 amino acids. V dropped 5 bases and J dropped 7; count of bases not matched to a gene: 6. CDR3 sequence: CASSAATGGEQYF. The CDR3 DNA follows: TGTGCCAGCAGTGCGGCGACAGGGGGGGAGCAGTACTTC.

This clonotype was detected many times. V is TRBV12-3 or TRBV12-4 and J is TRBJ2-7; either TRBD1 or TRBD2 may supply D (5 bases each). This CDR3 spans 11 amino acids. Deletions cut 4 bases from V and 5 bases from J, with 6 bases between. The CDR3, as DNA: TGTGCCAGCAGTTCGGGACACGAGCAGTACTTC. It is translated as CASSSGHEQYF.

This clonotype was seen at least ten times. This rearrangement joins TRBV20-1 to TRBJ1-1, with a weak D call TRBD1 (5 bases). V was clipped by 5 bases and J by 1 base, with 17 bases between them. Germline values: CDR1 DFQATT, CDR2 SNEGSKA (reference sequence). The length of the CDR3 is 15 residues. CDR3: CSAGPTGTRNTEAFF. The CDR3 DNA reads TGCAGTGCTGGACCAACCGGGACTCGGAACACTGAAGCTTTCTTT.

V and J are TRBV20-1 and TRBJ2-7; no clear D gene. Trimming took off 0 bases at V and 2 bases at J, with 8 bases between the two ends. Germline V gene data show CDR1 as DFQATT and CDR2 as SNEGSKA (reference sequence). This CDR3 is 13 amino acids long. CDR3 nucleotides: TGCAGTGCTAGAGATGAGAAAGCCTACGAGCAGTACTTC. Its translation is CSARDEKAYEQYF.

This clonotype was seen more than once but under ten times. This chain connects TRBV5-1 to TRBJ1-5; 9 positions match TRBD1. The CDR3 has 17 amino acids. Unmatched junction bases numbered 14, after V lost 4 bases and J lost 6 bases. Germline values: CDR1 SGHRS, CDR2 YFSETQ. DNA of the CDR3: TGCGCCAGCAGCCCCGGACTTGGAACAGGGGGCGTTCAGCCCCAGCATTTT. Translation: CASSPGLGTGGVQPQHF.

This clonotype came up many times. The chain carries TRBV12-3 or TRBV12-4 and TRBJ2-2; the match to TRBD1 covers 9 bases. The CDR3 sequence is 15 residues long. V shed 6 bases, J shed 6 bases, and the junction held 8 bases outside the gene matches. CDR3 in DNA: TGTGCCAGCAGGACCTTGGGGACAGGGCCCGGGGAGCTGTTTTTT. Residues: CASRTLGTGPGELFF.

This clonotype was recorded at least ten times. The chain recombines TRBV5-6 with TRBJ2-5, with 7 bases matching TRBD2. J gave up 5 bases and V 5 bases, and 9 bases lay outside the gene matches. Germline V gene data show CDR1 as SGHDT and CDR2 as YYEEEE. This CDR3 has 14 residues. The CDR3 DNA is TGTGCCAGCAGTTATACGGGAGGTCGGGAGACCCAGTACTTC. It encodes CASSYTGGRETQYF.

This clonotype was picked up many times. The gene calls are TRBV9 and TRBJ2-1, with 10 bases aligning to TRBD2. The CDR3 is 13 residues long. CDR1 and CDR2 from the germline V gene are SGDLS and YYNGEE. The V gene end was trimmed by 3 bases and the J gene end by 6 bases; junction bases not matched to a gene: 0. The DNA for the CDR3 is TGTGCCAGCAGCGGACTAGCGGGCAATGAGCAGTTCTTC. Translated: CASSGLAGNEQFF.

This clonotype was seen repeatedly, ten times or more. The chain recombines TRBV12-3 or TRBV12-4 with TRBJ2-7; the D gene is possibly TRBD1 (5 bases). CDR3 length: 15 residues. V was clipped by 5 bases and J by 0 bases, with 14 bases between them. Here the CDR3 DNA reads TGTGCCAGCAGTCTCCGACAGTATCGCTCCTACGAGCAGTACTTC. Translated, it gives CASSLRQYRSYEQYF.